Sequencing of this TCR beta chain was carried out in a study of shared clonotypes between healthy human individuals. As for the study in general: The donor pool was made up of a couple of women and a few men aged 18 to 49. Study-wide points: Despite large depth, rarefaction showed incomplete sorted-subset sequencing. Memory subsets generally showed smaller estimated richness than naive subsets did.

About this clone itself: Antigen specificity is unknown.

Measured with immunoSEQ multiplex PCR; TCRdb has only the in-frame clones, and not every one. The table lists 1,500,000 or so clones, 97% to 99% of them singletons. V was pared by 0 bases and J by 7 bases, with 11 bases of the junction left unmatched. The CDR3 consists of 17 residues. CDR1 and CDR2 from the germline V gene are ENHRY and SYGVKD. The clonotype comes from a man aged 25-45 years in good health. The chain employs TRBV10-3 and TRBJ2-1; the match to TRBD2 covers 8 bases. Sequenced sample: naive CD4+ T cells sorted from blood. Specified subset: CD45RA+ positively selected. The CDR3 sequence is CAISESPLTSGQNEQFF. For the CDR3, the DNA is TGTGCCATCAGTGAGTCCCCTCTCACTAGCGGACAGAATGAGCAGTTCTTC.